A selection of T cell receptor beta chains follows, all from one sample in a study of blood T cell repertoires in COVID-19. TCRdb's table, derived via immunoSEQ multiplex PCR, lists solely in-frame clones and lacks some. The repertoire has around 150,000 clones, approximately 91% of them found once; the top ten carry roughly a tenth. The sample comprised peripheral blood. The receptor set was obtained from a man aged 50 to 59 with active or convalescent COVID-19. The CDR3 runs from the conserved cysteine through the conserved F or W. The D gene is left open where the match is weak. Rows give clone size only sometimes, using once, few, many, or a class for an expanded clone.

V	J	size	D	CDR3	DNA
TRBV11-2	TRBJ2-7	once	TRBD1	CASSLNRDRSYEQYF	TGTGCCAGCAGCTTAAACCGGGACAGGAGCTACGAGCAGTACTTC
TRBV4-1	TRBJ2-2	-	TRBD1	CASSHPGQGKGELFF	TGCGCCAGCAGCCATCCGGGACAGGGCAAAGGGGAGCTGTTTTTT
TRBV9	TRBJ2-3	-	-	CASSARAGPPTDTQYF	TGTGCCAGCAGCGCCAGAGCAGGGCCACCCACAGATACGCAGTATTTT
TRBV28	TRBJ1-3	-	-	CASFGVGGRSGNTIYF	TGTGCCAGCTTTGGGGTAGGGGGTCGCTCTGGAAACACCATATATTTT
TRBV19	TRBJ2-4	-	-	CAGSSPGPGNIQYF	TGTGCCGGTTCCTCCCCGGGTCCGGGAAACATTCAGTACTTC
TRBV2	TRBJ1-2	-	-	CATKVRYDGVYGYTF	TGTGCCACCAAAGTCCGCTATGACGGAGTCTATGGCTACACCTTC
TRBV2	TRBJ2-7	-	TRBD1	CASSRISTGDYEQYF	TGTGCCAGCAGCCGAATCTCGACAGGGGACTACGAGCAGTACTTC
TRBV11-2	TRBJ1-3	-	-	CASSLVIATSGNTIYF	TGTGCCAGCAGCTTAGTGATAGCGACCTCTGGAAACACCATATATTTT
TRBV24-1	TRBJ1-5	-	TRBD1	CATRAGGSNQPQHF	TGTGCCACCAGAGCAGGGGGTAGCAATCAGCCCCAGCATTTT
TRBV19	TRBJ2-1	-	TRBD2	CASSSRARLAEEGEQFF	TGTGCCAGTAGTAGCAGGGCACGACTAGCGGAAGAGGGTGAGCAGTTCTTC
TRBV28	TRBJ2-4	-	-	CASSYGAKNIQYF	TGTGCCAGCAGTTACGGAGCCAAAAACATTCAGTACTTC
TRBV19	TRBJ2-2	-	-	CASTPRPGVTGELFF	TGTGCCAGTACCCCTAGACCCGGCGTCACCGGGGAGCTGTTTTTT
TRBV11-2	TRBJ1-1	-	-	CASSHREMNTEAFF	TGTGCCAGCAGCCACAGGGAAATGAACACTGAAGCTTTCTTT
TRBV5-5	TRBJ2-6	-	-	CASSYSPSGANVLTF	TGTGCCAGCAGCTATTCTCCCTCTGGGGCCAACGTCCTGACTTTC
TRBV13	TRBJ2-2	-	TRBD1	CASTLRDRTLSGPKTGELFF	TGTGCCAGCACCCTCCGGGACAGAACTTTAAGTGGGCCAAAGACCGGGGAGCTGTTTTTT
TRBV2	TRBJ2-2	-	-	CASSETGGGTGELFF	TGTGCCAGCAGTGAAACTGGGGGAGGCACCGGGGAGCTGTTTTTT
TRBV7-9	TRBJ1-1	few	-	CASSLAGTGVTEAFF	TGTGCCAGCAGCTTAGCGGGTACGGGGGTGACTGAAGCTTTCTTT
TRBV5-4	TRBJ2-7	-	-	CASSLGMPGHEQYF	TGTGCCAGCAGCTTGGGAATGCCAGGGCACGAGCAGTACTTC
TRBV9	TRBJ2-1	-	-	CASSVGLRAGLDEQFF	TGTGCCAGCAGCGTAGGTCTGAGGGCCGGTTTGGATGAGCAGTTCTTC